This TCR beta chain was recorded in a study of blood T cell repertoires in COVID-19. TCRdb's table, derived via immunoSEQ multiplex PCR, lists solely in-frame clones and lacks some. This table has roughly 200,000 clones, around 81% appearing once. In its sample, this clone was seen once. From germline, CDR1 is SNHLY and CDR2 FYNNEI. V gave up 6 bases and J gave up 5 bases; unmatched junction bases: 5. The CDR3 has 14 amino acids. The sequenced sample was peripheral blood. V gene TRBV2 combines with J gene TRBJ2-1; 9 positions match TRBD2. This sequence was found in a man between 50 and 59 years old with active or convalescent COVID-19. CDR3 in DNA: TGTGCCAGCAGCTTGGGACTAGCCCACAATGAGCAGTTCTTC. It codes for CASSLGLAHNEQFF.